What follows are 21 T cell receptor beta chains derived from one specimen sequenced in a study of regulatory T cells in long-lasting Graves disease. Time point given: persistent/refractory GD, antithyroid drugs over 5 years with positive TRAb. The authors made the TCR library using RNA they extracted from PBMCs. In building TCR beta libraries, iRepertoire HTBI primers were used together with Arm-PCR of CDR3 regions. TCRdb re-called the multiplex PCR reads with MiXCR, one entry per CDR3 protein. The data contain around 400,000 distinct CDR3 sequences, 20% to 25% of them singletons. Source: peripheral blood mononuclear cells (PBMCs), taken when the disease was refractory, from a patient treated with antithyroid drugs. These receptor sequences come from a middle-aged woman with Graves disease.

This clonotype appeared a few times. The rearrangement uses TRBV6-2 or TRBV6-3 and TRBJ2-2; the D is unclear. CDR1 MNHEY and CDR2 SVGEGT come from the germline V gene. The V end was cut by 1 base, the J end by 6 bases, with 6 bases between. The CDR3 is made up of 13 amino acids. The CDR3 spells CASSYFKAGELFF. The CDR3 DNA reads TGTGCCAGCAGTTACTTCAAAGCCGGGGAGCTGTTTTTT.

This clonotype was counted at least ten times. The J gene is TRBJ2-7, the V gene TRBV20-1; the match to TRBD2 covers 11 bases. Germline CDR1 is DFQATT and CDR2 is SNEGSKA (reference sequence). V dropped 4 bases and J dropped 6; count of bases not matched to a gene: 8. This CDR3 has 14 amino acids. CDR3 in DNA: TGCAGTGCTACGAAAACTAGCGGGAGCTTCGAGCAGTACTTC. This gives the protein CSATKTSGSFEQYF.

This clonotype turned up a few times. The rearrangement uses TRBV13 and TRBJ2-7, with TRBD2 matching 11 bases. The CDR3 runs to 15 residues. V trimming: 5 bases; J trimming: 3 bases; junction bases outside the gene matches: 6. From germline, CDR1 is PRHDT and CDR2 FYEKMQ (reference sequence). CDR3 in DNA: TGTGCCAGCAGCATAACTAGCGGGAGACGCTACGAGCAGTACTTC. Encoded protein: CASSITSGRRYEQYF.

This clonotype was recorded at least ten times. J is TRBJ1-1 and V is TRBV28; tentatively, D is TRBD1 (5 bases). V dropped 9 bases and J dropped 4 bases, with 15 bases sitting between them. From germline, CDR1 is MDHEN and CDR2 SYDVKM. The CDR3 spans 13 residues. CDR3: CASSRGATTEAFF. CDR3 coding DNA: TGTGCCAGTTCCAGAGGGGCGACCACTGAAGCTTTCTTT.

The chain links TRBV20-1 to TRBJ2-3, with TRBD2 identical over 8 bases. The V gene end was trimmed by 4 bases and the J gene end by 3 bases; junction bases not matched to a gene: 6. Per the germline V gene, CDR1 is DFQATT and CDR2 is SNEGSKA (reference sequence). This CDR3 is built from 14 residues. The CDR3 spells CSANLAGTTDTQYF. In DNA, the CDR3 is TGCAGTGCTAACCTAGCGGGCACAACAGATACGCAGTATTTT.

V and J are TRBV19 and TRBJ2-2; D gene unclear. V lost 3 bases, J lost 9 bases, and 8 bases lay in between. The CDR3 runs to 12 residues. Germline CDR1 is LNHDA and CDR2 is SQIVND (reference sequence). This chain's CDR3 is CASSMNSWELFF. CDR3 DNA sequence: TGTGCCAGTAGTATGAACTCCTGGGAGCTGTTTTTT. The entire variable domain, with the rest obtained from reference TRBV19 and TRBJ2-2, is as follows: DGGITQSPKYLFRKEGQNVTLSCEQNLNHDAMYWYRQDPGQGLRLIYYSQIVNDFQKGDIAEGYSVSREKKESFPLTVTSAQKNPTAFYLCASSMNSWELFFGEGSRLTVL.

In its sample, this clonotype was seen many times. The V gene is TRBV28, the J gene TRBJ1-5; 8 nucleotides match TRBD1. Germline V lookup: CDR1 MDHEN, CDR2 SYDVKM. J was trimmed by 6 bases and V by 5 bases; bases with no gene match: 6. CDR3 length: 14 amino acids. Here the CDR3 reads CASSKDRVGQPQHF. CDR3 sequence (DNA): TGTGCCAGCAGTAAGGACAGGGTTGGTCAGCCCCAGCATTTT.

The chain uses TRBV28 and TRBJ2-3; unclear D gene. V was shortened by 6 bases and J by 2 bases, with 15 bases between the two germline ends. The CDR3 sequence is 15 residues long. Looked up from germline, CDR1 is MDHEN and CDR2 is SYDVKM. CDR3 protein: CASSLLSDITDTQYF. DNA of the CDR3: TGTGCCAGCAGCCTCTTGTCGGATATCACAGATACGCAGTATTTT.

This clonotype was counted ten times or more. A junction boundary mismatches the germline segment, possibly from a read error. The chain carries TRBV28 and TRBJ2-7; 9 bases are a match to TRBD2. CDR1 MDHEN and CDR2 SYDVKM come from the germline V gene. The CDR3 consists of 15 residues. CDR3 coding DNA: TGTGCCAGCAGATTATCTAGCGGGAACTCCTACGAGCAGTACTTC. This encodes CASRLSSGNSYEQYF.

This clonotype occurred many times. This chain joins TRBV2 and TRBJ2-7; TRBD1 matches 9 bases. This CDR3 region has 15 residues. CDR1 and CDR2 (germline): SNHLY, FYNNEI. V lost 6 bases to trimming and J lost 4 bases; unmatched junction nucleotides: 10. The CDR3 loop is CASRPVTGGQYEQYF. The CDR3 coding sequence is TGTGCCAGCAGGCCGGTGACAGGGGGTCAGTACGAGCAGTACTTC.

Note on this clonotype: This could be a read error, since a much larger clone is one nucleotide away. This sequence joins TRBV28 and TRBJ2-7, with TRBD1 matching 10 bases. V lost 6 bases and J lost 2; bases outside the gene matches: 13. There are 17 residues in the CDR3. CDR1 and CDR2 from the germline V gene are MDHEN and SYDVKM. The CDR3 nucleotides read TGTGCCAGCAGCTACAAAATCCGGGACAGGGGTCCCTACGAGCAGTACTTC. This gives the protein CASSYKIRDRGPYEQYF.

J is TRBJ2-5 and V is TRBV24-1; a possible D gene is TRBD1 (6 bases). V dropped 3 bases and J dropped 7 bases, with 20 bases sitting between them. From germline, CDR1 is KGHDR and CDR2 SFDVKD. The CDR3 runs 16 residues. The CDR3, as DNA: TGTGCCACCAGTGATCACGCGGCAGGGGCACGAGGGACCCAGTACTTC. Its translation: CATSDHAAGARGTQYF.

This clonotype appeared many times. The chain combines TRBV2 with TRBJ2-7, with a tentative D call TRBD2 (5 bases). Trimming shortened V by 3 bases and J by 6 bases, and 21 bases separated the two germline ends. The CDR3 totals 16 residues. Looked up from germline, CDR1 is SNHLY and CDR2 is FYNNEI. The CDR3 loop reads CASSDPRASSHAEQYF. The DNA of the CDR3 is TGTGCCAGCAGTGACCCCCGGGCTAGCAGTCACGCCGAGCAGTACTTC.

In its sample, this clonotype was seen a few times. The chain employs TRBV9 and TRBJ1-5, with D possibly matching TRBD1 (5 bases). V gave up 4 bases and J gave up 2 bases, with 10 bases separating them. The CDR3 runs to 14 residues. Germline values: CDR1 SGDLS, CDR2 YYNGEE. The CDR3 DNA reads as TGTGCCAGCAGCCATGGAGGGGGCAATCAGCCCCAGCATTTT. Translated, it gives CASSHGGGNQPQHF.

The rearrangement uses TRBV7-3 and TRBJ2-7; 10 positions agree with TRBD2. The germline CDR1 and CDR2 sequences are SGHTA and FQGTGA. The CDR3 has 15 amino acids. The junction had 7 bases not matched to a gene; V was cut back by 5 bases and J by 3 bases. The CDR3 DNA reads TGTGCCAGCAGCGCCGCTAGCGGGAGTATCTACGAGCAGTACTTC. This translates into CASSAASGSIYEQYF.

The V and J genes are TRBV29-1 and TRBJ2-1; D may be TRBD1 or TRBD2 (6 bases each). The CDR3 totals 14 residues. V was shortened by 7 bases and J by 7 bases, with 20 bases between the two germline ends. Germline CDR1 is SQVTM and CDR2 is ANQGSEA. The CDR3 protein is CSGVGGGLGNEQFF. The CDR3 nucleotides are TGCAGCGGGGTTGGAGGGGGTCTGGGGAATGAGCAGTTCTTC.

The V and J genes are TRBV2 and TRBJ1-5; D is perhaps TRBD1 (5 bases). Trimming shortened V by 3 bases and J by 0 bases, and 15 bases separated the two germline ends. In germline, CDR1 is SNHLY, CDR2 FYNNEI. This CDR3 comprises 17 residues. CDR3 nucleotides: TGTGCCAGCAGTGATCCTAAGGGGACGTATAGCAATCAGCCCCAGCATTTT. Its translation: CASSDPKGTYSNQPQHF.

V and J are TRBV7-3 and TRBJ1-1; the D gene is possibly TRBD1 (5 bases). Germline V gene sequence: CDR1 SGHTA, CDR2 FQGTGA. The CDR3 has 17 amino acids. The ends were cut back, 1 base at V and 1 base at J, with 16 bases in the middle. The CDR3 loop is CASSLNPPGNQNTEAFF. In DNA, the CDR3 is TGTGCCAGCAGCTTAAACCCCCCAGGGAACCAGAACACTGAAGCTTTCTTT.

V is TRBV6-2 or TRBV6-3 and J is TRBJ1-2, with D possibly being TRBD1 (6 bases). This CDR3 comprises 13 residues. V dropped 2 bases and J dropped 11 bases, with 15 bases sitting between them. The germline V gene encodes CDR1 MNHEY and CDR2 SVGEGT. DNA for the CDR3: TGTGCCAGCAGTTACGACTCAGGGGCCACATACACCTTC. This translates into CASSYDSGATYTF.

The chain uses TRBV28 and TRBJ2-3; 11 bases match TRBD2. From germline, CDR1 is MDHEN and CDR2 SYDVKM. The trim removed 2 bases at V and 2 bases at J, leaving 6 bases unmatched. The CDR3 has 17 amino acids. CDR3 DNA: TGTGCCAGCAGTTTACTGGGGACTAGCGGACCCACAGATACGCAGTATTTT. It encodes CASSLLGTSGPTDTQYF.

The rearrangement links TRBV29-1 to TRBJ2-1, with D unresolved. Per the germline V gene, CDR1 is SQVTM and CDR2 is ANQGSEA. Trimming stripped 6 bases from V and 0 bases from J, with 15 bases between. The CDR3 is made up of 15 amino acids. The CDR3 loop is CSVRVGYSSYNEQFF. The CDR3 DNA is TGCAGCGTACGAGTAGGATATTCCTCCTACAATGAGCAGTTCTTC.